The T cell receptor beta chain under discussion was sequenced for a study of T cell responses to AZD1222 COVID-19 vaccine. Study-wide results and limits: Reportedly, nearly half of unique spike TCRs recognized epitopes outside B.1.351/B.1.1.7 mutations.

Data came from immunoSEQ multiplex PCR; TCRdb stores just in-frame clones and leaves some out. The table has 150,000 to 200,000 clones, 88% seen once. In this sample, this clone turned up a few times. Antigen specificity is unknown. This material consisted of peripheral blood, taken 28 days after the second AZD1222 dose. The TCR was taken from an adult who received the AZD1222 COVID-19 vaccine.

CDR3 region: CASSEGPGGGREKLFF. The CDR3 coding sequence is TGTGCCAGCAGTGAAGGACCGGGAGGAGGGCGTGAAAAACTGTTTTTT. The J gene is TRBJ1-4, the V gene TRBV6-1; no reliable D call. V was pared by 1 base and J by 7 bases, with 16 bases between. Germline CDR1 is MNHNS and CDR2 is SASEGT. CDR3 length: 16 residues.